The 13 T cell receptor beta chains presented below share a single source sample, sequenced in a study of blood T cell repertoires in COVID-19. The repertoire was sequenced with immunoSEQ multiplex PCR; TCRdb's copy has only in-frame clones and lacks some. Among under 400,000 clones listed, 70% to 90% were seen once. Specimen: peripheral blood. These receptors all come from a woman under 40 with COVID-19, enrolled during active disease.

This chain uses TRBV2 with TRBJ2-1; 9 bases fit TRBD1. Unmatched junction bases numbered 14, after V lost 8 bases and J lost 9 bases. Germline CDR1 reads SNHLY; CDR2 reads FYNNEI. The CDR3 length is 15 residues. For the CDR3, the DNA is TGTGCCAGCGGGTCCCCGGGACAGGGATTAGGTGAGCAGTTCTTC. It specifies CASGSPGQGLGEQFF.

This chain connects TRBV6-6 to TRBJ1-1; D gene uncertain. Germline CDR1 MNHNY, CDR2 SVGAGI (reference sequence). V was cut by 2 bases and J by 7 bases, with 5 bases left in between. CDR3 length: 11 residues. DNA for the CDR3: TGTGCCAGCAGTTACAGAGGTGAAGCTTTCTTT. It translates to CASSYRGEAFF.

The chain has TRBV6-5 and TRBJ2-7; 10 nucleotides align to TRBD2. This CDR3 spans 15 amino acids. Germline V gene sequence: CDR1 MNHEY, CDR2 SVGAGI. The ends lost 7 bases at V and 0 bases at J; junction bases unmatched: 6. The CDR3 region has the DNA TGTGCCAGCAATCCGGGACTAGCGAGCTCCTACGAGCAGTACTTC. This gives the protein CASNPGLASSYEQYF.

The chain uses TRBV7-6 and TRBJ2-1; 8 nucleotides line up with TRBD2. The CDR3 length is 17 residues. Losses at the gene ends were 1 base for V and 2 bases for J; bases not matched to a gene: 7. Germline V gene sequence: CDR1 SGHVS, CDR2 FNYEAQ. DNA for the CDR3: TGTGCCAGCAGCTTAGGGGCGGGGGGTTCCGCCTACAATGAGCAGTTCTTC. Translating gives CASSLGAGGSAYNEQFF.

CDR3 protein: CASSGRAGLSETQYF. The CDR3 DNA reads TGTGCCAGCAGTGGCCGCGCGGGTCTAAGCGAGACCCAGTACTTC. This chain connects TRBV2 to TRBJ2-5, with D maybe TRBD2 (5 bases). Per germline, CDR1 SNHLY and CDR2 FYNNEI. Trimming removed 4 bases at V and 5 bases at J, with 17 bases between. The CDR3 runs 15 residues.

V usage is TRBV5-1 and J usage is TRBJ1-6; the match to TRBD1 covers 9 bases. The CDR3 contains 14 residues. V gave up 3 bases and J gave up 5 bases; unmatched junction bases: 0. CDR1 is SGHRS, CDR2 YFSETQ, per germline. CDR3 bases: TGCGCCAGCAGCTGGACAGGGGATAATTCACCCCTCCACTTT. This gives the protein CASSWTGDNSPLHF.

This chain connects TRBV28 to TRBJ2-5, with 7 positions matching TRBD1. This CDR3 comprises 13 residues. Germline CDR1 MDHEN, CDR2 SYDVKM. Unmatched junction bases numbered 5, after V lost 5 bases and J lost 5 bases. DNA for the CDR3: TGTGCCAGCAGTAGGGGGCGCGGGGAGACCCAGTACTTC. This translates into CASSRGRGETQYF.

This chain joins TRBV5-1 and TRBJ2-3; TRBD1 aligns across 12 bases. Losses at the gene ends were 2 bases for V and 5 bases for J; bases not matched to a gene: 3. CDR3 length: 15 amino acids. CDR1 and CDR2 (germline): SGHRS, YFSETQ. DNA for the CDR3: TGCGCCAGCAGCTTAGGGACAGGGGGCAGAGATACGCAGTATTTT. This translates into CASSLGTGGRDTQYF. Drawing the rest from reference TRBV5-1 and TRBJ2-3, the complete variable domain is KAGVTQTPRYLIKTRGQQVTLSCSPISGHRSVSWYQQTPGQGLQFLFEYFSETQRNKGNFPGRFSGRQFSNSRSEMNVSTLELGDSALYLCASSLGTGGRDTQYFGPGTRLTVL.

V gene TRBV2 combines with J gene TRBJ2-1; 14 bases match TRBD2. V lost 7 bases and J lost 6; bases outside the gene matches: 11. The CDR3 consists of 17 residues. CDR1 and CDR2 from the germline V gene are SNHLY and FYNNEI. The CDR3 region is CASTKRAGTSGGNEQFF. CDR3 nucleotide sequence: TGTGCCAGCACCAAACGAGCCGGGACTAGCGGGGGCAATGAGCAGTTCTTC.

This chain uses TRBV28 with TRBJ1-5; TRBD1 aligns across 7 bases. The CDR3 spans 15 residues. V shed 5 bases and J 5 bases; nucleotides not matched to a gene: 9. CDR1 and CDR2 (germline): MDHEN, SYDVKM. CDR3: CASSPPGQPYQPQHF. The DNA for the CDR3 is TGTGCCAGCAGTCCTCCGGGACAGCCTTATCAGCCCCAGCATTTT.

There are a few counts of this clone. J is TRBJ2-7 and V is TRBV9; 7 bases align to TRBD1. Germline CDR1 is SGDLS and CDR2 is YYNGEE. This CDR3 has 14 residues. The junction had 4 bases not matched to a gene; V was cut back by 4 bases and J by 0 bases. The CDR3 here is CASSPRQGSYEQYF. CDR3 DNA sequence: TGTGCCAGCAGCCCGAGACAGGGCTCCTACGAGCAGTACTTC.

V and J are TRBV11-2 and TRBJ2-7; TRBD1 matches at 7 bases. Germline trimming cut 1 base from V and 2 bases from J; bases unmatched to any gene: 2. The CDR3 is 14 residues long. The germline gives CDR1 SGHAT, CDR2 FQNNGV. Here the CDR3 DNA reads TGTGCCAGCAGCTTAGGGGGACAGACCTACGAGCAGTACTTC. Protein: CASSLGGQTYEQYF.

V and J are TRBV29-1 and TRBJ2-7; the match to TRBD2 covers 14 bases. The CDR3 spans 17 residues. Germline lookup yields CDR1 SQVTM and CDR2 ANQGSEA. V shed 7 bases and J 1 base; nucleotides not matched to a gene: 12. CDR3 amino acids: CSALGTSGRFGSYEQYF. CDR3 bases: TGCAGCGCCTTGGGGACTAGCGGGAGATTTGGGTCCTACGAGCAGTACTTC.